This entry concerns a single T cell receptor (beta chain). These data originate in a study of blood T cell repertoires in COVID-19. Overall study: Samples came from the United States, Italy and Spain, spanning acute and convalescent COVID-19.

V lost 0 bases and J 3 bases, leaving 13 bases between the germline ends. The CDR3 has 15 residues. CDR1 and CDR2 (germline): SGHNT, YYREEE (reference sequence). Measured with immunoSEQ multiplex PCR; TCRdb has only the in-frame clones, and not every one. Of 30,000 to 45,000 clones listed, more than 85% are singletons. V usage is TRBV5-4 and J usage is TRBJ2-7; D call uncertain. Sequenced: peripheral blood. The sequence came from a man over 45 with active COVID-19. CDR3 amino acids: CASSLEPDTFYEQYF. CDR3 coding DNA: TGTGCCAGCAGCTTGGAGCCTGACACCTTCTACGAGCAGTACTTC.